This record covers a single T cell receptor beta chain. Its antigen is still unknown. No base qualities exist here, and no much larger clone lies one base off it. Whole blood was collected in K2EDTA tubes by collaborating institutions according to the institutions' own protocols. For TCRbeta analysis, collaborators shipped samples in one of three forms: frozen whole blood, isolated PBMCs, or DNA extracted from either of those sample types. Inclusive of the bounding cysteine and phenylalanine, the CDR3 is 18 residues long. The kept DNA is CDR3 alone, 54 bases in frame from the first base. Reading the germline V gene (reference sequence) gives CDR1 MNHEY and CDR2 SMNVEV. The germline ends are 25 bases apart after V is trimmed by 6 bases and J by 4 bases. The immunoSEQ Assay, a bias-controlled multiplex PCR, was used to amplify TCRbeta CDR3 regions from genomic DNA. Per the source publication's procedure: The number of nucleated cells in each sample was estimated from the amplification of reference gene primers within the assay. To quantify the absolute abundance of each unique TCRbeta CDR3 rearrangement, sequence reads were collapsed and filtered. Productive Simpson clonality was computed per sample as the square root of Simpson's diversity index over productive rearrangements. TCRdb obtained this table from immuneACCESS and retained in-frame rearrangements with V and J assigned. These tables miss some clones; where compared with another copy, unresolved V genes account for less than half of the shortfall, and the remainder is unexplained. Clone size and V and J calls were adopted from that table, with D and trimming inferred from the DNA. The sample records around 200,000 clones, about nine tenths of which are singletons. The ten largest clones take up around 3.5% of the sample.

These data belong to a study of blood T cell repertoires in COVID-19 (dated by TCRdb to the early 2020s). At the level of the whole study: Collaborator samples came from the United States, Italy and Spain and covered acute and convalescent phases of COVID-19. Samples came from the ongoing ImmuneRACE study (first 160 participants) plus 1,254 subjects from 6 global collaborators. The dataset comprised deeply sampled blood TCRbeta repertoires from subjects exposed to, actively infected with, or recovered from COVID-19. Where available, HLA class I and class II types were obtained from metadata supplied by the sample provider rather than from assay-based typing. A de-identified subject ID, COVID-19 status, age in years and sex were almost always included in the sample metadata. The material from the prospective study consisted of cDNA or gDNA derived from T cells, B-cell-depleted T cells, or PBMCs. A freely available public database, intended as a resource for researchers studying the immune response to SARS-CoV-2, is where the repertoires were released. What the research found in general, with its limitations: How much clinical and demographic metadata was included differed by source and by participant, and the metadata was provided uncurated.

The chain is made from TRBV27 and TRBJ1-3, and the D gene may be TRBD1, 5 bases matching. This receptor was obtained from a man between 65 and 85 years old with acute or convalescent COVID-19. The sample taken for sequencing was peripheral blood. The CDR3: CASSTFRGTGGGGNTIYF. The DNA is TGTGCCAGCAGCACATTTCGGGGTACAGGCGGGGGGGGAAACACCATATATTTT.